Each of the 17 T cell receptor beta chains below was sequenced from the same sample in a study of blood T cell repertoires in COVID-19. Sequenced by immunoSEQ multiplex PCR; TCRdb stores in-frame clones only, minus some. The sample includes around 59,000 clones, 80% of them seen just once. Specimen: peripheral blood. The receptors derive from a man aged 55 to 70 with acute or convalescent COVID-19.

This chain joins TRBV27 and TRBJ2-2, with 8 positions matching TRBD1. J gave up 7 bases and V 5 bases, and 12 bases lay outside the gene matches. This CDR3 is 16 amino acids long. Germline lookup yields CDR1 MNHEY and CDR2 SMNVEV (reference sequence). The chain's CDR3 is CASSIQPITGGGELFF. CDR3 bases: TGTGCCAGCAGTATCCAACCCATAACAGGGGGCGGGGAGCTGTTTTTT.

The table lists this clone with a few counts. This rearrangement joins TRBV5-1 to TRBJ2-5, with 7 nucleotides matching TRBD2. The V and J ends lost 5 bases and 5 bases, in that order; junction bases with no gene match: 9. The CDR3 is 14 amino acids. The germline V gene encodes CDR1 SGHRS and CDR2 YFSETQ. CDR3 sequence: CASSSQVGGETQYF. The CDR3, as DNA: TGCGCCAGCAGTTCCCAAGTGGGGGGGGAGACCCAGTACTTC.

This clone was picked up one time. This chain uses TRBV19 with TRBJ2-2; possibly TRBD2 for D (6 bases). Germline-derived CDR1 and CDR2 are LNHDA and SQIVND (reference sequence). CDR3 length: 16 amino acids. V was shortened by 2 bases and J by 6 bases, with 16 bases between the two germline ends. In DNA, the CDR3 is TGTGCCAGTAGTATAATGGGGGGTCCGGGAGCCGGGGAGCTGTTTTTT. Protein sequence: CASSIMGGPGAGELFF.

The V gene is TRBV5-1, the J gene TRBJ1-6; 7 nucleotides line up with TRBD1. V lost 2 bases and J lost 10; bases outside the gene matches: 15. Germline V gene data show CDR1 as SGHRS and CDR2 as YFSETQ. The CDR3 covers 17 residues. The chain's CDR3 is CASSLYRGLETRSPLHF. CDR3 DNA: TGCGCCAGCAGCTTATACAGGGGTCTCGAAACGCGGTCACCCCTCCACTTT.

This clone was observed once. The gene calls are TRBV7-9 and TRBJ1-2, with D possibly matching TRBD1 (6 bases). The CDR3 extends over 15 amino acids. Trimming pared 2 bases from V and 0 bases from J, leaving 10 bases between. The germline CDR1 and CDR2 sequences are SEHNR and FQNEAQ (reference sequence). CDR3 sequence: CASSLPAGANYGYTF. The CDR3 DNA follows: TGTGCCAGCAGCTTACCGGCAGGGGCTAACTATGGCTACACCTTC.

The CDR3 reads CASHTPAGGYTF. For the CDR3, the DNA is TGTGCCAGTCATACCCCCGCGGGTGGCTACACCTTC. V is TRBV28 and J is TRBJ1-2, with D uncertain. The germline V gene has CDR1 MDHEN and CDR2 SYDVKM. V shed 9 bases and J shed 7 bases, with 15 bases lying between them. The CDR3 contains 12 residues.

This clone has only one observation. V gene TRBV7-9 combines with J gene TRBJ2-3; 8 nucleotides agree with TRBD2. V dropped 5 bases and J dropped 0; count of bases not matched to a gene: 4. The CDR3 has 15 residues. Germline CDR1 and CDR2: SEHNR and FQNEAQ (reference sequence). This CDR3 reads CASSPSGGSTDTQYF. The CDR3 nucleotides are TGTGCCAGCAGCCCGAGCGGGGGCAGCACAGATACGCAGTATTTT.

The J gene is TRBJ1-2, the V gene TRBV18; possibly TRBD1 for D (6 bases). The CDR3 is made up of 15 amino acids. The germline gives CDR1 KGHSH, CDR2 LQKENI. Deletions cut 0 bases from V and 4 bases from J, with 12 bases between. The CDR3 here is CASSPPTGVTYGYTF. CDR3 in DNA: TGTGCCAGCTCACCACCGACAGGAGTTACCTATGGCTACACCTTC.

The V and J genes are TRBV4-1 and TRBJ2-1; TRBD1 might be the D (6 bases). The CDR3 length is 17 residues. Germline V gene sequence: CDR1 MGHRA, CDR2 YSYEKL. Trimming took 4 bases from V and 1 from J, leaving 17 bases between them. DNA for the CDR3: TGCGCCAGCAGCCGGGTGGTAGGGACAAAGTCCTACAATGAGCAGTTCTTC. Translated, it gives CASSRVVGTKSYNEQFF.

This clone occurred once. CDR3 sequence reads: CASSQTAYGYTF. In nucleotides, the CDR3 is TGTGCCAGCAGCCAGACAGCCTATGGCTACACCTTC. The chain carries TRBV7-8 and TRBJ1-2, with D possibly being TRBD1 (5 bases). From germline, CDR1 is SGHVS and CDR2 FQNEAQ. Deletions cut 5 bases from V and 4 bases from J, with 8 bases between. The CDR3 is made up of 12 amino acids.

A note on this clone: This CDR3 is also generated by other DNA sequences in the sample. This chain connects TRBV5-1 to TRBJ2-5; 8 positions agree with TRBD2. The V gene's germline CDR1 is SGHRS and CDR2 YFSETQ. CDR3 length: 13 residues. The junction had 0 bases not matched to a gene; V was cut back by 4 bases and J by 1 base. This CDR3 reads CASSRGGQETQYF. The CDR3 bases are TGCGCCAGCAGCCGGGGGGGCCAAGAGACCCAGTACTTC.

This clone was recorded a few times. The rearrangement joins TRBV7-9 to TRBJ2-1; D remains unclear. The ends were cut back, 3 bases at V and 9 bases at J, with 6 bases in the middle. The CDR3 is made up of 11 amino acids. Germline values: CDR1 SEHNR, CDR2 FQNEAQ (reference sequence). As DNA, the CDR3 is TGTGCCAGCAGCTTGTCGGGTGAGCAGTTCTTC. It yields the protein CASSLSGEQFF.

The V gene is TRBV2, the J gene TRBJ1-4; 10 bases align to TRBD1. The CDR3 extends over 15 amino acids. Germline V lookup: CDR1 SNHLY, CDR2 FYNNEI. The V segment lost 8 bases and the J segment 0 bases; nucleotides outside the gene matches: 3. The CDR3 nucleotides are TGTGCCAGCGGACAGGGGGTCTCAACTAATGAAAAACTGTTTTTT. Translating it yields CASGQGVSTNEKLFF. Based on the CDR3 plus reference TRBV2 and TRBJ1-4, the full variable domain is EPEVTQTPSHQVTQMGQEVILRCVPISNHLYFYWYRQILGQKVEFLVSFYNNEISEKSEIFDDQFSVERPDGSNFTLKIRSTKLEDSAMYFCASGQGVSTNEKLFFGSGTQLSVL.

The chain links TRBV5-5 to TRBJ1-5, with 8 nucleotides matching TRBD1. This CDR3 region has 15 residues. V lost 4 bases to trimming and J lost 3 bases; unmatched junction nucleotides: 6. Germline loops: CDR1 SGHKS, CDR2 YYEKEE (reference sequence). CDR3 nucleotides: TGTGCCAGCAGCCAATTGGACAGGGACAATCAGCCCCAGCATTTT. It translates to CASSQLDRDNQPQHF.

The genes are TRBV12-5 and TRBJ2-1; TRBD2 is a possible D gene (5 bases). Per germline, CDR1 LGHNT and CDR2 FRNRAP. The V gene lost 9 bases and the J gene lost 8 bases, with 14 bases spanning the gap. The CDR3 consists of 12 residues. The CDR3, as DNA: TGTGCTAGCCAAGGACCGAGGGATGAGCAGTTCTTC. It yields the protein CASQGPRDEQFF.

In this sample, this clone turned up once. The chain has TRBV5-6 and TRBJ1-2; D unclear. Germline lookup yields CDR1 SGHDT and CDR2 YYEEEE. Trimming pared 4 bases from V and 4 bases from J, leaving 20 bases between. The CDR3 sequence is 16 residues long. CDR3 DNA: TGTGCCAGCAGCCCACGGAGGGAATGGGTTGGCTATGGCTACACCTTC. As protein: CASSPRREWVGYGYTF.

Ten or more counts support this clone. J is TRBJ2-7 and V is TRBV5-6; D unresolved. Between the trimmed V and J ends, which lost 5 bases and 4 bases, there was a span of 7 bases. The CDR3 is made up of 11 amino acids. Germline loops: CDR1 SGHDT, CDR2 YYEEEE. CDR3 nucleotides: TGTGCCAGCAGTACAGCATACGAGCAGTACTTC. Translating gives CASSTAYEQYF.